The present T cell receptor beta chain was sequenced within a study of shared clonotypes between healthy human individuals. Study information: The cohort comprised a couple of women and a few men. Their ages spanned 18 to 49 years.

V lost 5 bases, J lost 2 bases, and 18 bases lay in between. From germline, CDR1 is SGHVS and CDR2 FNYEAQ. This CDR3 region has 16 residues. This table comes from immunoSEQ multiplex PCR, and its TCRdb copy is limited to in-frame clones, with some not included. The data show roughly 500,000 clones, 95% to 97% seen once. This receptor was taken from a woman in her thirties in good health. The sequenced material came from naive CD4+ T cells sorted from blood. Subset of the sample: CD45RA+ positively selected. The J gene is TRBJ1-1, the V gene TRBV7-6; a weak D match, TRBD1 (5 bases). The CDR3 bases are TGTGCCAGCAGCCAAGTGGGACGTCTCGGTAACACTGAAGCTTTCTTT. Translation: CASSQVGRLGNTEAFF.